This T cell receptor beta chain appears in the sequencing data of a study of regulatory T cells in long-lasting Graves disease. As for this clonotype: Its matching antigen is unknown.

Germline lookup yields CDR1 ENHRY and CDR2 SYGVKD. The J segment lost 4 bases and the V segment lost 2 bases, leaving 2 bases of the junction unmatched. This CDR3 is built from 15 residues. Building of the TCR beta libraries involved iRepertoire HTBI primers and Arm-PCR of CDR3 regions. TCRdb re-called the multiplex PCR reads through MiXCR, storing one row per CDR3 protein. The sample holds 700,000 or so distinct CDR3 sequences, 30% seen once. The time point: persistent/refractory GD, antithyroid drugs over 5 years with positive TRAb. TCR sequences were obtained from RNA taken from PBMCs. Per American Thyroid Association guidelines, Graves' disease was diagnosed. General study points: Persistent Graves' patients possessed reduced TCR diversity relative to recently diagnosed ones. Clonotypes that were public and shared totalled 2,500 to 3,500 in persistent patients versus around 970 in new patients.

The J gene is TRBJ1-5, the V gene TRBV10-3; 10 bases line up with TRBD1. The sequence came from a female donor with Graves disease. The sample in question was peripheral blood mononuclear cells (PBMCs), obtained when the disease was refractory, from a patient treated with antithyroid drugs. The CDR3 coding sequence is TGTGCCATCAGTGAGCCGGGACAGGGGAATCAGCCCCAGCATTTT. Its translation is CAISEPGQGNQPQHF.